This T cell receptor (beta chain) was identified in a study of siplizumab effects on memory and regulatory T cells (dated by TCRdb to about 2019). In the study overall: The study looked at the effect of siplizumab, an anti-CD2 antibody, on alloreactive T-cell subsets in allogeneic mixed lymphocyte reactions made from human PBMCs.

The CDR3 sequence holds 12 residues, the cysteine and phenylalanine included. Solely the CDR3 DNA is kept, with 36 bases framed from the first base. V is reduced by 4 bases and J by 2 bases, leaving a spacing of 7 bases between them. The germline V gene encodes CDR1 SGHNT and CDR2 YYREEE (reference sequence). Unstimulated CD4+ memory cells were also sequenced in three donor pairs, together with CD4+ naive, CD8+ TEMRA, CD8+ naive and CD8+ effector memory subsets. TCRbeta CDR3 sequencing was performed on sorted unstimulated T cells and on proliferating T cells recovered from mixed lymphocyte reactions. Fresh whole blood from approximately ten HLA-typed healthy donors was used to isolate PBMCs. Libraries were built with the immunoSEQ multiplex PCR assay. About 10^5 TCR templates per sample were assayed by the deep sequencing platform. Genomic DNA extracted from sorted T cells was used for TCRbeta CDR3 sequencing. The authors' analysis ran thus. Clonal analysis of TCRbeta CDR3 data was done in the R programming language. Unstimulated samples were compared with post-reaction CFSE-low samples to define alloreactive CD4+ and CD8+ clones. Regulatory or non-regulatory origin of alloreactive CD4+ clones was assigned by matching sequences to the sorted unstimulated Treg and non-Treg repertoires. The table was pulled from immuneACCESS by TCRdb, which kept in-frame rearrangements only. Such tables lose some clones; where checked, under half of the loss comes from unresolved V genes, and the rest has no known cause. The D gene and trimming were derived from the DNA, and the V and J assignments and clone size from that table. This sample comprises tens of thousands of clones, roughly nine tenths of them detected only once. Roughly 0.35% of the sample goes to the ten largest clones.

Comment on this clone: The clone's antigen remains unknown. Base qualities are missing; no much larger clone stands one base away.

The paper's findings and limits, for the study overall: Among mappable alloreactive CD4+ clones, an average Treg-derived fraction of over 60% was observed with siplizumab, compared with roughly 27% in control reactions. Because sequences below about 10^-5 frequency were poorly captured, only a minor fraction of alloreactive clones could be mapped to unstimulated subsets. The cumulative frequency of alloreactive sequences that could be traced back to unstimulated CD4+ memory T cells was significantly reduced by siplizumab. Unstimulated naive T cells appeared more diverse than memory T cells, and naive cells seemed to contribute substantially to the alloresponse. A naive or memory phenotype could not be assigned to roughly 75-96% of proliferating CD4+ or CD8+ clones. The suppressive function of proliferating Tregs from siplizumab cultures was not functionally confirmed.

In this chain, TRBV5-4 is recombined with TRBJ2-7; D gene: possibly TRBD2, on 6 matching bases. This receptor was identified in a human donor in good health. The sequencing sample was made of naive CD8+ T cells sorted from blood. The cell subset or site label, as the study defines it: unstimulated naive T cells. CDR3 sequence: CASSPGAYEQYF. In nucleotide form, the sequence is TGTGCCAGCAGCCCGGGAGCCTACGAGCAGTACTTC.